This T cell receptor beta chain derives from a study of blood T cell repertoires in COVID-19. Study overall: From T cells, B-cell-depleted T cells, or PBMCs came the material, which was cDNA or gDNA.

Germline V CDR1 and CDR2: SGHRS, YFSETQ. This CDR3 comprises 17 residues. Trimming took 2 bases from V and 1 from J, leaving 18 bases between them. The protocol was immunoSEQ multiplex PCR, while the TCRdb copy is restricted to in-frame clones and leaves out a portion. The top ten clones hold around 3.2% of a sample with about 140,000 clones, approximately 85% of them seen once. The sequenced sample was peripheral blood. The rearrangement joins TRBV5-1 to TRBJ1-1; D may be TRBD1 (5 bases). This TCR derives from a man aged 50 to 60 with acute or convalescent COVID-19. The CDR3 DNA sequence: TGCGCCAGCAGCTTCGAGCCCCGGGGGTCTGGGAACACTGAAGCTTTCTTT. It translates to CASSFEPRGSGNTEAFF.